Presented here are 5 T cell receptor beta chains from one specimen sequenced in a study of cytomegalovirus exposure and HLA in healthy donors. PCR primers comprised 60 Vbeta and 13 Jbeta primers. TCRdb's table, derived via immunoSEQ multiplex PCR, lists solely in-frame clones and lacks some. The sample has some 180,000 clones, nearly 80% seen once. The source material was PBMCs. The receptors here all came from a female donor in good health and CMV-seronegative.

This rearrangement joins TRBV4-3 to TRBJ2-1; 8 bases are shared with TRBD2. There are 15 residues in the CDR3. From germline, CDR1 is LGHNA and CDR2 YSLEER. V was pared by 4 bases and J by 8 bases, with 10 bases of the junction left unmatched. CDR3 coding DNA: TGCGCCAGCAGCCTCCCCGGCGGGGGGAGCGATGAGCAGTTCTTC. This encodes CASSLPGGGSDEQFF.

The CDR3 DNA is TGCGCCAGCAGCTTGGCCAGGAGCAGGACGAAGGTGCGGGCTAGCAATCAGCCCCAGTATTTT. Translated: CASSLARSRTKVRASNQPQYF. V and J are TRBV5-1 and TRBJ1-5; weak D call: TRBD2 (5 bases). The DNA end is a closer match to TRBJ2-3, so the J assignment may be wrong. Germline loops: CDR1 SGHRS, CDR2 YFSETQ. This CDR3 has 21 amino acids.

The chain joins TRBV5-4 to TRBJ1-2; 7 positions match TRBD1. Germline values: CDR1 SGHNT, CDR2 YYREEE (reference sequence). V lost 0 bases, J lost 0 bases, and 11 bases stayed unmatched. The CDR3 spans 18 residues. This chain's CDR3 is CASSLDRGVFSTNYGYTF. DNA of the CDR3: TGTGCCAGCAGCTTGGACAGGGGAGTTTTTAGTACTAACTATGGCTACACCTTC. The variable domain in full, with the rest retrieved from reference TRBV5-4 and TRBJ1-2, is ETGVTQSPTHLIKTRGQQVTLRCSSQSGHNTVSWYQQALGQGPQFIFQYYREEENGRGNFPPRFSGLQFPNYSSELNVNALELDDSALYLCASSLDRGVFSTNYGYTFGSGTRLTVV.

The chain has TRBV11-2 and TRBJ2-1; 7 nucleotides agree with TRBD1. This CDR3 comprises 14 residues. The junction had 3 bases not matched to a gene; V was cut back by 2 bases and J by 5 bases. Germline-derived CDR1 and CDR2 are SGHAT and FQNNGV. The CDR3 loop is CASSLRGTDNEQFF. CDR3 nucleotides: TGTGCCAGCAGCTTAAGGGGGACAGACAATGAGCAGTTCTTC.

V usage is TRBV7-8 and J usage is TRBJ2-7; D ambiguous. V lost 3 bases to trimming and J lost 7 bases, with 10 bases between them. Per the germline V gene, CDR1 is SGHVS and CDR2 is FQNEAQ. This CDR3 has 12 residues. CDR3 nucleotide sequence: TGTGCCAGCAGCTTCTCCCTACGAGAGCAGTACTTC. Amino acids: CASSFSLREQYF.